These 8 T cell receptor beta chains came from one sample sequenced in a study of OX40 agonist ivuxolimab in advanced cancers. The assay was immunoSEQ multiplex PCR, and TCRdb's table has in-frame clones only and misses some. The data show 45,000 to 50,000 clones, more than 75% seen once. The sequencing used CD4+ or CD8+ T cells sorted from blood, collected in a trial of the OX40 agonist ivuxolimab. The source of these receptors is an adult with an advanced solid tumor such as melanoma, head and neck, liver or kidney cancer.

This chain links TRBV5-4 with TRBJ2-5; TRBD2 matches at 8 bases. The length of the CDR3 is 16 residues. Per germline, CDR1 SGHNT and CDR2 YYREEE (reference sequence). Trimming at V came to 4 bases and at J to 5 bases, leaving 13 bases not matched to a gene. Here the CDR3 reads CASSPQIGGARETQYF. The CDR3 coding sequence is TGTGCCAGCAGCCCACAAATCGGGGGGGCGAGGGAGACCCAGTACTTC.

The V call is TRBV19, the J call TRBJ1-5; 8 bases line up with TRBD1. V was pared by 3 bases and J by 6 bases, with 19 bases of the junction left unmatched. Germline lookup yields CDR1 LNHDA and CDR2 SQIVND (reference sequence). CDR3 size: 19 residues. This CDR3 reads CASSIFSGTGMGRGQPQHF. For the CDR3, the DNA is TGTGCCAGTAGTATCTTCAGCGGGACAGGAATGGGCCGGGGTCAGCCCCAGCATTTT.

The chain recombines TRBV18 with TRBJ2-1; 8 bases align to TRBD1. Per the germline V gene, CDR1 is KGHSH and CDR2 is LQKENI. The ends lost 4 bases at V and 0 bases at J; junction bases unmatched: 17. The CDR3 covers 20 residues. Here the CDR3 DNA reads TGTGCCAGCTCACGCCTAATCAGGACAGGGCAAACCTTCTCCTACAATGAGCAGTTCTTC. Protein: CASSRLIRTGQTFSYNEQFF.

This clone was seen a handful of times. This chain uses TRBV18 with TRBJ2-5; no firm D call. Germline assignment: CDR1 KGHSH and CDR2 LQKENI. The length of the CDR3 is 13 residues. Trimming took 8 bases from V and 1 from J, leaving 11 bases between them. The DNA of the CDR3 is TGTGCCAGCGCCAGACTCTTCCAAGAGACCCAGTACTTC. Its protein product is CASARLFQETQYF.

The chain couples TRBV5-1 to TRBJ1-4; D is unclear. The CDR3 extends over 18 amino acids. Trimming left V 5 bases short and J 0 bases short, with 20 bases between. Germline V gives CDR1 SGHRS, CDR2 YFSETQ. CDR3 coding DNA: TGCGCCAGCAGGGGCCTGGTTGCAGGTGGGACAACTAATGAAAAACTGTTTTTT. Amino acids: CASRGLVAGGTTNEKLFF.

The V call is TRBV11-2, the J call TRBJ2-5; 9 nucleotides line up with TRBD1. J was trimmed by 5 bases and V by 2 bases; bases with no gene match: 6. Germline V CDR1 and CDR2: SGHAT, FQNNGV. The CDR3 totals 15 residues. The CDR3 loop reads CASSLSTGGAETQYF. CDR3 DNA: TGTGCCAGCAGCTTATCCACAGGGGGCGCCGAGACCCAGTACTTC.

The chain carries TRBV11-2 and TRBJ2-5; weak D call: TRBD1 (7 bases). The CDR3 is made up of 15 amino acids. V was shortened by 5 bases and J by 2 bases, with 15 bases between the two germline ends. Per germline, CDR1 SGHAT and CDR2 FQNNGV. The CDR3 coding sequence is TGTGCCAGCAGCCGCCCCAGGGGGGATCAAGAGACCCAGTACTTC. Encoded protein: CASSRPRGDQETQYF.

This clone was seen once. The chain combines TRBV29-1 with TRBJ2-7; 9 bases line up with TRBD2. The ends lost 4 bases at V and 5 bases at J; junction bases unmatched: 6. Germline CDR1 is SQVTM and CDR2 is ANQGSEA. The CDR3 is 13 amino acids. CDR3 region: CSVGSSGMNEQYF. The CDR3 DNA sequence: TGCAGCGTTGGCTCTAGCGGGATGAACGAGCAGTACTTC.